This T cell receptor beta chain was retrieved from a study of a mutant IDH1 vaccine in newly diagnosed glioma. The wider study: Vaccines were begun 4-6 weeks after radiotherapy alone, or with temozolomide cycles. Visit timing is recorded as week 35 for V12 and week 47 for V13.

Sequencing was performed with immunoSEQ multiplex PCR; in TCRdb, only in-frame clones are kept and a portion is missing. This sample has roughly 51,000 clones; about 88% occur once, and the top ten carry around 4%. V was clipped by 7 bases and J by 7 bases; unmatched bases: 7. This CDR3 comprises 13 residues. Looked up from germline, CDR1 is SQVTM and CDR2 is ANQGSEA. Time point given: week 47, end of study. Every vaccine dose comprised 300 ug of mutant IDH1 20-mer peptide plus topical imiquimod. With regard to this clone: Its antigen remains unknown.

This receptor was identified in a woman aged 30 to 39 with glioma. Some clones in this sample may be carry-over from other donors' samples. Source: PBMCs, taken from a glioma patient whose treatment included an IDH1 peptide vaccine. The V and J genes are TRBV29-1 and TRBJ1-2, with TRBD1 identical over 12 bases. This CDR3 reads CSAMGQGALGYTF. Here the CDR3 DNA reads TGCAGCGCTATGGGACAGGGGGCTCTTGGCTACACCTTC.